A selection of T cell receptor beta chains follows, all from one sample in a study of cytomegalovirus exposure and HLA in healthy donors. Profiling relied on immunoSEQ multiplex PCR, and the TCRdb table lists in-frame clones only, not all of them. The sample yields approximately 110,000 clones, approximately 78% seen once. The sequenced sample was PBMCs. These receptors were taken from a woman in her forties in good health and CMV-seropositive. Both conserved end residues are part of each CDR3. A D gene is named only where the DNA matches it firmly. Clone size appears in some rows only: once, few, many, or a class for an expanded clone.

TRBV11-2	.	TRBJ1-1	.	TGTGCCAGCAGCTTAGGGACTGGGACTGAAGCTTTCTTT	CASSLGTGTEAFF
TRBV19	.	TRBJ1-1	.	TGTGCCAGTAGTACCTACGACAGGAATGAAGCTTTCTTT	CASSTYDRNEAFF
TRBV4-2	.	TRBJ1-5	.	TGTGCCAGCAGCCAAGGCAGGGGAGGGTTCAATCAGCCCCAGCATTTT	CASSQGRGGFNQPQHF
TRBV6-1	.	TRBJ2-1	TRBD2	TGTGCCAGCAGTGTAAGCGGGGGGGTAATATACAATGAGCAGTTCTTC	CASSVSGGVIYNEQFF
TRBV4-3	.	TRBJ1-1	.	TGCGCCAGCAGCCCAGGACAGTATGCCAAAGCTTTCTTT	CASSPGQYAKAFF
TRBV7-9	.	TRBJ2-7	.	TGTGCCAGCAGCTCCCAGGGAAAGAAGGCCTACGAGCAGTACTTC	CASSSQGKKAYEQYF
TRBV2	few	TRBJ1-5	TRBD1	TGTGCCAGCAGCCTGGACAGGGTTGATCAGCCCCAGCATTTT	CASSLDRVDQPQHF
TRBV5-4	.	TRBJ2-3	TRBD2	TGTGCCAGCAGCTTGGCTCGGACTAGCTCGGATACGCAGTATTTT	CASSLARTSSDTQYF
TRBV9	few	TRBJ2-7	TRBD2	TGTGCCAGCAGCGTAGAAGGGGCACCTACGGGAGGCGAGCAGTACTTC	CASSVEGAPTGGEQYF
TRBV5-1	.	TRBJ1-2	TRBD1	TGCGCCAGCAGCTCGGACAGGGGGTCTGGCTACACCTTC	CASSSDRGSGYTF
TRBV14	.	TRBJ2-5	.	TGTGCCAGCAGCCCAAGCGGCCTGAGGGCGGAGACCCAGTACTTC	CASSPSGLRAETQYF
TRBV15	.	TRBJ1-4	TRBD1	TGTGCCACCAGCCGTCAGGGGGCTAATGAAAAACTGTTTTTT	CATSRQGANEKLFF
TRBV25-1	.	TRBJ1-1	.	TGTGCCAGCAGTGACCCCGGGCAGGGTGGCACTGAAGCTTTCTTT	CASSDPGQGGTEAFF
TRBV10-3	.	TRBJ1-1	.	TGTGCCATCAGTGAGTCGAGGAGGGGTGAAGCTTTCTTT	CAISESRRGEAFF
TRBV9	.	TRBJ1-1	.	TGTGCCAGCAGCGCCGGGGGGGGAGCGACTGAAGCTTTCTTT	CASSAGGGATEAFF
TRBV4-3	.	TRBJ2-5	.	TGCGCCAGCAGCCGGGGACCGGGGGAGCAGTACTTC	CASSRGPGEQYF
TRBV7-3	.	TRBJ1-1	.	TGTGCCAGCAGCTTAAATGGCGGGGGAGGAACTGAAGCTTTCTTT	CASSLNGGGGTEAFF
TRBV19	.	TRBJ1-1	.	TGTGCCAGTAGTATAAGAGGATTAGATGGTGAAGCTTTCTTT	CASSIRGLDGEAFF
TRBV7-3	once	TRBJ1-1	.	TGTGCCAGCAGCTTAATACAGAACACTGAAGCTTTCTTT	CASSLIQNTEAFF
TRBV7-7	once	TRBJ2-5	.	TGTGCCAGCAGCCCCGCGCGCGTTGAGACCCAGTACTTC	CASSPARVETQYF
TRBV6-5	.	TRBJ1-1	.	TGTGCCAGCAGTTACTCACAGGGTAACACTGAAGCTTTCTTT	CASSYSQGNTEAFF
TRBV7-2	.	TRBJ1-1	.	TGTGCCAGCAGCTTCAACCAGGGTCCCAATGAAGCTTTCTTT	CASSFNQGPNEAFF
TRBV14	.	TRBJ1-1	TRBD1	TGTGCCAGCAGCCAGCGCCTCGGACAGGGAAAGACGAACACTGAAGCTTTCTTT	CASSQRLGQGKTNTEAFF
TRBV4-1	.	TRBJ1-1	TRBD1	TGCGCCAGCAGCACAGGGATCGGCCGACAGGGCGAAGGGAACACTGAAGCTTTCTTT	CASSTGIGRQGEGNTEAFF
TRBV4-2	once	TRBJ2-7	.	TGTGCCAGCAGCAGGGGCTCTAGGAGCTCCTACGAGCAGTACTTC	CASSRGSRSSYEQYF
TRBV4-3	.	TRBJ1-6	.	TGCGCCAGCAGCCAGACCCGGGAGAATAATTCACCCCTCCACTTT	CASSQTRENNSPLHF
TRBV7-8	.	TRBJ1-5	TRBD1	TGTGCCAGCAGCTACGGGACAGCGAATGATCAGCCCCAGCATTTT	CASSYGTANDQPQHF
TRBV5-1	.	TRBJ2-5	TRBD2	TGCGCCAGCAGCTTGGATGGGGGGGTAGGAGAGACCCAGTACTTC	CASSLDGGVGETQYF